The 10 T cell receptor beta chains in this list originate from one sample, sequenced in a study of blood T cells in healthy people across ages. Together with a sample-barcoded 5' primer, a J-beta primer mix was included in a second PCR lasting 7 to 11 cycles. A single record per CDR3 protein comes from TCRdb applying MiXCR to the 5' RACE reads. This repertoire shows about 930,000 distinct CDR3 sequences, roughly 29% found once; its top ten account for roughly 10%. The sample was also reused in another study, on T cells of mothers and their children.

Sequenced sample: blood. All receptors derive from a woman aged 40 to 50 in good health.

The V gene is TRBV3-2, the J gene TRBJ1-2. TRBV3-2 is deemed a pseudogene. This CDR3 has 11 amino acids. The CDR3 region is CASSRWFGYTF. CDR3 nucleotides: TGTGCCAGCAGCCGGTGGTTTGGCTACACCTTC.

The J gene is TRBJ2-1, the V gene TRBV7-9; 11 nucleotides align to TRBD1. Germline V lookup: CDR1 SEHNR, CDR2 FQNEAQ (reference sequence). V shed 4 bases and J 3 bases; nucleotides not matched to a gene: 5. The CDR3 consists of 16 residues. CDR3 loop: CASSYVGTGGYNEQFF. The CDR3 DNA sequence: TGTGCCAGCAGCTACGTGGGGACAGGGGGCTACAATGAGCAGTTCTTC.

This chain joins TRBV10-3 and TRBJ1-1; D remains ambiguous. Germline CDR1 is ENHRY and CDR2 is SYGVKD. The V and J ends lost 3 bases and 5 bases respectively, with 19 bases between them. CDR3 size: 16 residues. The CDR3 DNA reads as TGTGCCATCAGTGATATCCCCGTCCAAAGAAGAACTGAAGCTTTCTTT. Protein: CAISDIPVQRRTEAFF.

A remark on this clonotype: A read error is possible here, since a much larger clone lies one base away. V usage is TRBV7-2 and J usage is TRBJ2-4; D is ambiguous. Germline assignment: CDR1 SGHTA and CDR2 FQGNSA. The CDR3 consists of 14 residues. Trimming shortened V by 3 bases and J by 13 bases, and 19 bases separated the two germline ends. CDR3 in amino acids: CASSLSAVRNEQYF. CDR3 DNA: TGTGCCAGCAGCTTGAGTGCGGTTAGGAATGAGCAGTACTTC.

V gene TRBV11-1 combines with J gene TRBJ2-3; 7 bases are a match to TRBD1. CDR3 length equals 18 residues. Germline trimming cut 5 bases from V and 0 bases from J; bases unmatched to any gene: 14. Germline-derived CDR1 and CDR2 are SGHAT and FQDESV (reference sequence). CDR3 sequence: CASSLKTGAAQSTDTQYF. The CDR3 DNA sequence: TGTGCCAGCAGCCTAAAAACAGGGGCAGCCCAAAGCACAGATACGCAGTATTTT.

Regarding this clonotype: Compared with germline, one end of the junction differs, possibly owing to a read error. The chain couples TRBV28 to TRBJ1-2; D unresolved. Germline loops: CDR1 MDHEN, CDR2 SYDVKM. CDR3 length: 12 amino acids. CDR3: CTSSLRDNGYTF. CDR3 sequence (DNA): TGTACCAGCAGTTTGCGCGACAATGGCTACACCTTC.

Concerning this clonotype itself: With a much larger clone just one base away, this may be a read error. The chain has TRBV12-3 or TRBV12-4 and TRBJ2-4, with D tentatively TRBD1 or TRBD2 (6 bases each). The CDR3 is made up of 15 amino acids. Trimming took off 2 bases at V and 13 bases at J, with 21 bases between the two ends. DNA of the CDR3: TGTGCCAGCAGTTTATTTTCGGGGGCATACAATGAGCAGTACTTC. The encoded protein is CASSLFSGAYNEQYF.

The chain employs TRBV5-4 and TRBJ1-1; no clear D gene. V lost 4 bases, J lost 3 bases, and 10 bases lay in between. The CDR3 contains 13 residues. Germline values: CDR1 SGHNT, CDR2 YYREEE (reference sequence). CDR3 bases: TGTGCCAGCAGCCGTATCGGGTACACTGAAGCTTTCTTT. This gives the protein CASSRIGYTEAFF.

The chain uses TRBV12-3 or TRBV12-4 and TRBJ1-2, with TRBD1 matching over 7 bases. V lost 4 bases to trimming and J lost 2 bases; unmatched junction nucleotides: 4. This CDR3 has 14 residues. The CDR3 reads CASSSRDRNYGYTF. Here the CDR3 DNA reads TGTGCCAGCAGTTCACGGGACAGAAACTATGGCTACACCTTC.

This clonotype was recorded at least ten times. This chain connects TRBV28 to TRBJ2-7; D assignment may be TRBD1 or TRBD2 (5 bases each). Trimming pared 8 bases from V and 2 bases from J, leaving 16 bases between. The CDR3 covers 14 residues. Looked up from germline, CDR1 is MDHEN and CDR2 is SYDVKM. The CDR3 DNA follows: TGTGCCAGCGGATCCGGGACGGGAACCTACGAGCAGTACTTC. It is translated as CASGSGTGTYEQYF.